A selection of T cell receptor beta chains follows, all from one sample in a study of naive and memory T cell subsets. TCRdb fed the UMI-ligation and nested PCR reads into MiXCR, producing one record per CDR3 protein. The sample consists of 140,000 to 150,000 distinct CDR3 sequences, 15% to 20% of them appearing once. Sequencing used naive CD4+ T cells from blood. These TCRs come from a human donor in good health. The CDR3 runs from the conserved cysteine through the conserved F or W. Each record gives: D gene, V gene, J gene, clone size, CDR3 DNA, CDR3 protein. D genes are given only for firm matches. Rows give clone size only sometimes, using once, few, many, or a class for an expanded clone.

d_gene: TRBD1
v_gene: TRBV7-8
j_gene: TRBJ2-7
abundance: few
CDR3nt: TGTGCCAGCAGCTCCATAGGGGGACAGCTCTACGAGCAGTACTTC
CDR3aa: CASSSIGGQLYEQYF

d_gene: TRBD2
v_gene: TRBV6-5
j_gene: TRBJ2-1
abundance: .
CDR3nt: TGTGCCAGCAGTTACTCGGGGACTAGCGGGAGGGGGGGGCAGTTCTTC
CDR3aa: CASSYSGTSGRGGQFF

d_gene: TRBD1
v_gene: TRBV15
j_gene: TRBJ1-2
abundance: .
CDR3nt: TGTGCCACCAGCACTAGACAGGGGGCCGGGGATGGCTACACCTTC
CDR3aa: CATSTRQGAGDGYTF

d_gene: TRBD2
v_gene: TRBV5-1
j_gene: TRBJ2-1
abundance: .
CDR3nt: TGCGCCAGCGCGGCTAGCGGGAGCGGCTACAATGAGCAGTTCTTC
CDR3aa: CASAASGSGYNEQFF

d_gene: .
v_gene: TRBV12-3/TRBV12-4
j_gene: TRBJ2-7
abundance: few
CDR3nt: TGTGCCAGCAGCCTTCAAGGGGGACTCTACGAGCAGTACTTC
CDR3aa: CASSLQGGLYEQYF

d_gene: TRBD1
v_gene: TRBV20-1
j_gene: TRBJ1-5
abundance: .
CDR3nt: TGCAGTGCTATGCTCAACAGGGGGCTCCAGCCCCAGCATTTT
CDR3aa: CSAMLNRGLQPQHF

d_gene: TRBD2
v_gene: TRBV7-9
j_gene: TRBJ2-1
abundance: .
CDR3nt: TGTGCCAGCAGCTACGGGACTAGCGGGAGCTATGAGCAGTTCTTC
CDR3aa: CASSYGTSGSYEQFF

d_gene: .
v_gene: TRBV3-1
j_gene: TRBJ2-1
abundance: few
CDR3nt: TGTGCCAGCAGCCAAGATAAGGAGGGGAAGGTATACAATGAGCAGTTCTTC
CDR3aa: CASSQDKEGKVYNEQFF

d_gene: .
v_gene: TRBV28
j_gene: TRBJ1-5
abundance: .
CDR3nt: TGTGCCAGCAGTTTAGGCCCGTTGGGTCAGCCCCAGCATTTT
CDR3aa: CASSLGPLGQPQHF

d_gene: .
v_gene: TRBV14
j_gene: TRBJ2-5
abundance: few
CDR3nt: TGTGCCAGCAGCCAAGAAGATCGGTTTCTAGGCCAAGAGACCCAGTACTTC
CDR3aa: CASSQEDRFLGQETQYF

d_gene: TRBD2
v_gene: TRBV7-9
j_gene: TRBJ2-7
abundance: few
CDR3nt: TGTGCCAGCAGCTTAGTAGGGGAGGGAATCTACGAGCAGTACTTC
CDR3aa: CASSLVGEGIYEQYF

d_gene: TRBD2
v_gene: TRBV10-3
j_gene: TRBJ2-2
abundance: .
CDR3nt: TGTGCCATCAGTGGACTAGCGGAAAACACCGGGGAGCTGTTTTTT
CDR3aa: CAISGLAENTGELFF

d_gene: TRBD1
v_gene: TRBV10-3
j_gene: TRBJ2-5
abundance: .
CDR3nt: TGTGCCATCAGTGAGTCGACAGGGGAAGAGACCCAGTACTTC
CDR3aa: CAISESTGEETQYF

d_gene: .
v_gene: TRBV11-2
j_gene: TRBJ2-3
abundance: .
CDR3nt: TGTGCCAGCAGCTTTTCTAGCCCCGATACGCAGTATTTT
CDR3aa: CASSFSSPDTQYF

d_gene: TRBD2
v_gene: TRBV4-2
j_gene: TRBJ2-3
abundance: few
CDR3nt: TGTGCCAGCAGCCAAGACCGGGAGGGCCGCGCAGATACGCAGTATTTT
CDR3aa: CASSQDREGRADTQYF

d_gene: .
v_gene: TRBV7-9
j_gene: TRBJ2-7
abundance: .
CDR3nt: TGTGCCAGCAGCTTGACGGGGCCGGGGGAGCAGTACTTC
CDR3aa: CASSLTGPGEQYF

d_gene: .
v_gene: TRBV6-2/TRBV6-3
j_gene: TRBJ1-5
abundance: .
CDR3nt: TGTGCCAGCAGTCCGGGACAATCGAGCAATCAGCCCCAGCATTTT
CDR3aa: CASSPGQSSNQPQHF

d_gene: .
v_gene: TRBV5-1
j_gene: TRBJ2-2
abundance: few
CDR3nt: TGCGCCAGCAGCTTGGTGTCTCAGGGTCGGAACACCGGGGAGCTGTTTTTT
CDR3aa: CASSLVSQGRNTGELFF

d_gene: .
v_gene: TRBV5-1
j_gene: TRBJ1-5
abundance: few
CDR3nt: TGCGCCAGCAGCGAAGACAGGTATCAGCCCCAGCATTTT
CDR3aa: CASSEDRYQPQHF

d_gene: .
v_gene: TRBV6-2/TRBV6-3
j_gene: TRBJ2-7
abundance: .
CDR3nt: TGTGCCAGCAGCCGGCCTCAGCCTCCAAGCTCCTACGAGCAGTACTTC
CDR3aa: CASSRPQPPSSYEQYF

d_gene: .
v_gene: TRBV5-1
j_gene: TRBJ1-2
abundance: few
CDR3nt: TGCGCCAGCAGCTATGGAGAGACAAACTATGGCTACACCTTC
CDR3aa: CASSYGETNYGYTF

d_gene: TRBD2
v_gene: TRBV5-1
j_gene: TRBJ2-1
abundance: few
CDR3nt: TGCGCCAGCAGGCAGACTAGCGAGATCAATGAGCAGTTCTTC
CDR3aa: CASRQTSEINEQFF

d_gene: TRBD2
v_gene: TRBV11-3
j_gene: TRBJ2-2
abundance: few
CDR3nt: TGTGCCAGCAGCTCCCGAACTAGCGGGAGTTACACCGGGGAGCTGTTTTTT
CDR3aa: CASSSRTSGSYTGELFF

d_gene: .
v_gene: TRBV19
j_gene: TRBJ1-3
abundance: many
CDR3nt: TGTGCCAGTGGACTATCTGGAAACACCATATATTTT
CDR3aa: CASGLSGNTIYF

d_gene: .
v_gene: TRBV20-1
j_gene: TRBJ2-7
abundance: .
CDR3nt: TGCAGTGCAGCAACCTACGAGCAGTACTTC
CDR3aa: CSAATYEQYF

d_gene: .
v_gene: TRBV7-9
j_gene: TRBJ2-3
abundance: few
CDR3nt: TGTGCCAGCAGCGTAGCCGTCACAGATACGCAGTATTTT
CDR3aa: CASSVAVTDTQYF

d_gene: .
v_gene: TRBV20-1
j_gene: TRBJ2-7
abundance: few
CDR3nt: TGCAGTGCTAGAGGGGCGGCGAGGGACTACGAGCAGTACTTC
CDR3aa: CSARGAARDYEQYF

d_gene: .
v_gene: TRBV28
j_gene: TRBJ2-4
abundance: .
CDR3nt: TGTGCCAGCAGTTTTGGGGGTGCCAAAAACATTCAGTACTTC
CDR3aa: CASSFGGAKNIQYF

d_gene: .
v_gene: TRBV19
j_gene: TRBJ2-1
abundance: .
CDR3nt: TGTGCCAGTAGTATAGAAGGGAATTCCTACAATGAGCAGTTCTTC
CDR3aa: CASSIEGNSYNEQFF

d_gene: .
v_gene: TRBV29-1
j_gene: TRBJ2-3
abundance: few
CDR3nt: TGCAGCTTTGGGACGGGCGCGGGAGATACGCAGTATTTT
CDR3aa: CSFGTGAGDTQYF

d_gene: .
v_gene: TRBV19
j_gene: TRBJ1-2
abundance: .
CDR3nt: TGTGCCAGCACCCGGGACGTAACTTATGGCTACACCTTC
CDR3aa: CASTRDVTYGYTF

d_gene: TRBD2
v_gene: TRBV7-2
j_gene: TRBJ2-1
abundance: few
CDR3nt: TGTGCCAGCAGCTTAGCCGCTTTAGCGGGAATCAATGAGCAGTTCTTC
CDR3aa: CASSLAALAGINEQFF

d_gene: TRBD2
v_gene: TRBV19
j_gene: TRBJ2-3
abundance: .
CDR3nt: TGTGCCAGTAGGGCGGGAGAGGGGAGAAGGACGCAGTATTTT
CDR3aa: CASRAGEGRRTQYF

d_gene: .
v_gene: TRBV12-5
j_gene: TRBJ2-2
abundance: .
CDR3nt: TGTGCTACCGCTGGGACATTCTACACCGGGGAGCTGTTTTTT
CDR3aa: CATAGTFYTGELFF

d_gene: .
v_gene: TRBV5-6
j_gene: TRBJ2-4
abundance: few
CDR3nt: TGTGCCAGCAGCTTAGGGGGGGCGACGGGTTCGAACATTCAGTACTTC
CDR3aa: CASSLGGATGSNIQYF

d_gene: .
v_gene: TRBV7-9
j_gene: TRBJ2-7
abundance: many
CDR3nt: TGTGCCAGCAGCGAACTTGCGGACGAGCAGTACTTC
CDR3aa: CASSELADEQYF

d_gene: .
v_gene: TRBV25-1
j_gene: TRBJ2-2
abundance: .
CDR3nt: TGTGCCAGCAGGGGGAGGGGGAGCCCCGGGGAGCTGTTTTTT
CDR3aa: CASRGRGSPGELFF

d_gene: .
v_gene: TRBV12-3/TRBV12-4
j_gene: TRBJ1-1
abundance: .
CDR3nt: TGTGCCAGCAGAGATTGGGGAGGGTCCCGGGACGTGAGTGAAGCTTTCTTT
CDR3aa: CASRDWGGSRDVSEAFF

d_gene: .
v_gene: TRBV10-3
j_gene: TRBJ2-5
abundance: .
CDR3nt: TGTGCCATCAGTGAAGGTCCTGGGGGCCAAGAGACCCAGTACTTC
CDR3aa: CAISEGPGGQETQYF

d_gene: .
v_gene: TRBV7-8
j_gene: TRBJ2-7
abundance: few
CDR3nt: TGTGCCAGCAGCTTGGCGGGTAAGGGCTACGAGCAGTACTTC
CDR3aa: CASSLAGKGYEQYF

d_gene: TRBD1
v_gene: TRBV6-1
j_gene: TRBJ2-1
abundance: many
CDR3nt: TGTGCCAGCAAGAAGACAGGGTCCCTCTCCTACAATGAGCAGTTCTTC
CDR3aa: CASKKTGSLSYNEQFF

d_gene: .
v_gene: TRBV1
j_gene: TRBJ2-7
abundance: .
CDR3nt: TGCACCAGCAGCTACCGGGACAGGCGACAACCTTCGTACGAGCAGTACTTC
CDR3aa: CTSSYRDRRQPSYEQYF

d_gene: .
v_gene: TRBV5-8
j_gene: TRBJ2-7
abundance: .
CDR3nt: TGTGCCAGCAGCTTACCAGGGATTAGGGGCGAGCAGTACTTC
CDR3aa: CASSLPGIRGEQYF

d_gene: .
v_gene: TRBV4-1
j_gene: TRBJ2-7
abundance: many
CDR3nt: TGCGCCAGCAGCCAAACAAACCCCCCGGAGAACTACGAGCAGTACTTC
CDR3aa: CASSQTNPPENYEQYF

d_gene: .
v_gene: TRBV6-5
j_gene: TRBJ2-1
abundance: few
CDR3nt: TGTGCCAGCAGGAACCGGGACTACAATGAGCAGTTCTTC
CDR3aa: CASRNRDYNEQFF